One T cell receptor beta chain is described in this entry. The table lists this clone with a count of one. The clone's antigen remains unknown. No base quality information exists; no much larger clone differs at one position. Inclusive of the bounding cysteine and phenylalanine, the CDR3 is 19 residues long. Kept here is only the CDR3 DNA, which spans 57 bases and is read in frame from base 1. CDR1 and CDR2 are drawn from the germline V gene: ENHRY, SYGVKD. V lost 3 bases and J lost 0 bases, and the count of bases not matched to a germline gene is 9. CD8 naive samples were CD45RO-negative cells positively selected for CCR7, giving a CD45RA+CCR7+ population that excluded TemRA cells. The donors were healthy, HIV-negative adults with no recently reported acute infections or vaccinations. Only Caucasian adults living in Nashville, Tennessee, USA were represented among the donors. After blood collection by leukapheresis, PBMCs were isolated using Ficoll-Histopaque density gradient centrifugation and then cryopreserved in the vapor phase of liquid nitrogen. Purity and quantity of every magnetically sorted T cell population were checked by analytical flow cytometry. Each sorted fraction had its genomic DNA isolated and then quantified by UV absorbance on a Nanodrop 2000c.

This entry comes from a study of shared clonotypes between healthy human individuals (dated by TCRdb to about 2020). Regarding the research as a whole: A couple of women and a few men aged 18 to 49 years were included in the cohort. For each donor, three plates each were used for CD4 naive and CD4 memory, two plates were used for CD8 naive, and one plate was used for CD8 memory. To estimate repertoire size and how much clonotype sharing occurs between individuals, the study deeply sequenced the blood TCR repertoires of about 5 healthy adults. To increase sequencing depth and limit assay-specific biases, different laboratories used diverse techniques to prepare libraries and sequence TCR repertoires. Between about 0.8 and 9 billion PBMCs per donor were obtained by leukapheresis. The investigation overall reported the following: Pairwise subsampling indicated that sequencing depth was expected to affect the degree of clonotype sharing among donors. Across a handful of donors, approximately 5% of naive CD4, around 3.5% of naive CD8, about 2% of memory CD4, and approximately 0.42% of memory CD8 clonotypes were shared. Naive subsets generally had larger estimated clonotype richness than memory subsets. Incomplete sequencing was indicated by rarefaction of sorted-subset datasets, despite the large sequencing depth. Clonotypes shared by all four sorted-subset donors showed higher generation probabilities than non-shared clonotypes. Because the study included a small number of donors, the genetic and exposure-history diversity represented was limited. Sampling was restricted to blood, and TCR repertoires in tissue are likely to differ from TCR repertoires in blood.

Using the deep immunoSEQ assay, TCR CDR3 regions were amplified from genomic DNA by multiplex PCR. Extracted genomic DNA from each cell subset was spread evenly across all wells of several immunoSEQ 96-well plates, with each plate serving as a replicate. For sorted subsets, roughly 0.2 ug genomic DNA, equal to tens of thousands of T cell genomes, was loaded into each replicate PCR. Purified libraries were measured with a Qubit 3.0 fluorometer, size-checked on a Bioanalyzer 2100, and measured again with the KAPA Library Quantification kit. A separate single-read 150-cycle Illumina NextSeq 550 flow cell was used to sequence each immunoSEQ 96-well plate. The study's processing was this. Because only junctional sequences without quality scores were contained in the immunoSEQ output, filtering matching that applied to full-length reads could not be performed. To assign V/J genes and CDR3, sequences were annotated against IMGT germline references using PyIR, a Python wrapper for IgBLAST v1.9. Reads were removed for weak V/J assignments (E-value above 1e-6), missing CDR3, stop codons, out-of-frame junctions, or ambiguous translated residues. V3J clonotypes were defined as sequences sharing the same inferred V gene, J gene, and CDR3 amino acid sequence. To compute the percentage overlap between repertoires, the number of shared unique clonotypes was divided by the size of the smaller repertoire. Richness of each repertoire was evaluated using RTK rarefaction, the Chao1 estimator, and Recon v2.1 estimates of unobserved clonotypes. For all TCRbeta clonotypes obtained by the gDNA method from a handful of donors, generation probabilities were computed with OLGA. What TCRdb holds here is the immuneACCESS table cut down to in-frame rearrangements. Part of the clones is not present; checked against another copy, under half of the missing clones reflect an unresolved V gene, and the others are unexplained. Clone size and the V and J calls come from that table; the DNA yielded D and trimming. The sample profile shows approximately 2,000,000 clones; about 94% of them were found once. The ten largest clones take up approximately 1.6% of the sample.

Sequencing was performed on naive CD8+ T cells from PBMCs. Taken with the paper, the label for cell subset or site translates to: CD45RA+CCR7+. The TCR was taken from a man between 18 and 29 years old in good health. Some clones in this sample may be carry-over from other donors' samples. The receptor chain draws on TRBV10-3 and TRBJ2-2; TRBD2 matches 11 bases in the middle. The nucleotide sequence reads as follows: TGTGCCATCAGTGATCAGGTGACTAGCGGGATCGCGAACACCGGGGAGCTGTTTTTT. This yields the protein CAISDQVTSGIANTGELFF.